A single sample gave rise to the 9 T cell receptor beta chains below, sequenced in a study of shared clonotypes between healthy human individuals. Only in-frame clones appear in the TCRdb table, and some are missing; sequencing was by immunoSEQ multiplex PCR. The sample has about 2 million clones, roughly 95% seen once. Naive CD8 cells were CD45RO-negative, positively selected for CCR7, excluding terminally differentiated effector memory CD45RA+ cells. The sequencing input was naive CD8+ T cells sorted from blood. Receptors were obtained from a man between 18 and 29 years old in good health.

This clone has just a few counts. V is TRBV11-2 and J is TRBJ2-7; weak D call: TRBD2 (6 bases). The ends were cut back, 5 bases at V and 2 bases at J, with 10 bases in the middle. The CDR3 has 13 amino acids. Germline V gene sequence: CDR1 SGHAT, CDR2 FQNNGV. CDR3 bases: TGTGCCAGCAGCACGGGACTTACCTACGAGCAGTACTTC. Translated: CASSTGLTYEQYF.

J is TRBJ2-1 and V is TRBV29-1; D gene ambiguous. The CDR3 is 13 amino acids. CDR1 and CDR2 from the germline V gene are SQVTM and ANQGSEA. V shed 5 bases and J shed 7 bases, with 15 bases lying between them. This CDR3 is CSVLSTMGNEQFF. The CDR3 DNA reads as TGCAGCGTTCTCAGCACGATGGGTAATGAGCAGTTCTTC.

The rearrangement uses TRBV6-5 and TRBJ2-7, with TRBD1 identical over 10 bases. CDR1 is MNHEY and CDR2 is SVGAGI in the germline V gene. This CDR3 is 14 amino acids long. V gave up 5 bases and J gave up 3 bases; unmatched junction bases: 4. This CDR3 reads CASSRRDRGYEQYF. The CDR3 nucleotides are TGTGCCAGCAGTCGACGGGACAGGGGCTACGAGCAGTACTTC.

CDR3 bases: TGTGCCAGCAGCTTACTAGCGGGACAGACAAACACCGGGGAGCTGTTTTTT. Amino acid sequence: CASSLLAGQTNTGELFF. This chain connects TRBV7-6 to TRBJ2-2; 9 bases are shared with TRBD2. The CDR3 runs 17 residues. V was pared by 2 bases and J by 2 bases, with 6 bases of the junction left unmatched. CDR1 and CDR2 (germline): SGHVS, FNYEAQ.

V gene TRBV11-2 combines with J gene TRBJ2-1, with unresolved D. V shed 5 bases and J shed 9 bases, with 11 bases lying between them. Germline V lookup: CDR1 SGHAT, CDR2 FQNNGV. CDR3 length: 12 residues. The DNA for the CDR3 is TGTGCCAGCAGCCCAGGAGTTGGTGAGCAGTTCTTC. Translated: CASSPGVGEQFF.

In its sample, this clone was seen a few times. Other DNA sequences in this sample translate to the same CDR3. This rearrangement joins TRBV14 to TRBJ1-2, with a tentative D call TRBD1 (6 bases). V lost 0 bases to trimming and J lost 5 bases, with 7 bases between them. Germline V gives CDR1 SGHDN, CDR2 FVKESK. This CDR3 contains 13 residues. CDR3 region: CASSQDQGYGYTF. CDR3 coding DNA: TGTGCCAGCAGCCAAGATCAGGGGTATGGCTACACCTTC.

CDR3 DNA: TGCGCCAGCAGCCAGACAGGGTCAACAGATACGCAGTATTTT. Encoded protein: CASSQTGSTDTQYF. The V call is TRBV10-1, the J call TRBJ2-3; 7 bases line up with TRBD1. This CDR3 is 14 amino acids long. The germline CDR1 and CDR2 sequences are WNHNN and SYGVQD (reference sequence). Trimming removed 6 bases from V and 3 bases from J; junction bases left unmatched: 6.

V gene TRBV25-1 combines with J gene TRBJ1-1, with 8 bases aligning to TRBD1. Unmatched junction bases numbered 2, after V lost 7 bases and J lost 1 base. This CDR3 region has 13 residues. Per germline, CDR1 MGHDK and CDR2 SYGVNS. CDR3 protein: CASIGQGNTEAFF. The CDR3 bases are TGTGCCAGCATCGGACAGGGGAACACTGAAGCTTTCTTT.

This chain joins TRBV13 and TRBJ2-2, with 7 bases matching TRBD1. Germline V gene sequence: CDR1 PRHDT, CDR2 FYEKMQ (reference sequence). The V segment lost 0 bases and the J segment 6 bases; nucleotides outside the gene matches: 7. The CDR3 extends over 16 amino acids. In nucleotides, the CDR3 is TGTGCCAGCAGCTTAGGCCTGGTGCAGGGGGCCGGGGAGCTGTTTTTT. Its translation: CASSLGLVQGAGELFF.